The clone carrying this T cell receptor (beta chain) has at least ten counts. Its matching antigen is unknown. TCRdb called the reads again in MiXCR, with one record for every CDR3 protein. The table has about 330,000 distinct CDR3 sequences, over 7.5% seen once. The sample is drawn from a study of T cell repertoires in cytomegalovirus infection. V lost 2 bases and J 2 bases, leaving 14 bases between the germline ends. The CDR3 loop spans 16 amino acids. CDR1 is MNHNS and CDR2 is SASEGT in the germline V gene. General observations from the study: What dominated the ex vivo response were HLA-C-restricted CMV-specific TCR beta clonotypes.

The sequenced sample was PBMCs. This TCR derives from a human donor in good health (CMV status not recorded). Some clones in this sample may be carry-over from other donors' samples. V is TRBV6-1 and J is TRBJ2-3; possibly TRBD1 for D (6 bases). The CDR3 sequence: CASSESGGQTTDTQYF. The CDR3 bases are TGTGCCAGCAGTGAAAGTGGAGGACAGACCACAGATACGCAGTATTTT.